This TCR beta chain emerged from a study of T cell responses to AZD1222 COVID-19 vaccine. The data were produced by immunoSEQ multiplex PCR, yet TCRdb's version contains in-frame clones alone and is incomplete. The sample carries fewer than 95,000 clones, 89% recorded once. V lost 0 bases and J 6 bases, leaving 9 bases between the germline ends. The CDR3 is made up of 14 amino acids. The germline V gene has CDR1 LGHDT and CDR2 YNNKEL (reference sequence). Sequenced here: peripheral blood, sampled 28 days after the second AZD1222 dose. The chain employs TRBV3-1 (or the pseudogene TRBV3-2) and TRBJ1-5; D gene ambiguous. The sequence came from an adult who received the AZD1222 COVID-19 vaccine. CDR3 residues: CASSQDGWGQPQHF. In DNA, the CDR3 is TGTGCCAGCAGCCAAGATGGTTGGGGTCAGCCCCAGCATTTT.